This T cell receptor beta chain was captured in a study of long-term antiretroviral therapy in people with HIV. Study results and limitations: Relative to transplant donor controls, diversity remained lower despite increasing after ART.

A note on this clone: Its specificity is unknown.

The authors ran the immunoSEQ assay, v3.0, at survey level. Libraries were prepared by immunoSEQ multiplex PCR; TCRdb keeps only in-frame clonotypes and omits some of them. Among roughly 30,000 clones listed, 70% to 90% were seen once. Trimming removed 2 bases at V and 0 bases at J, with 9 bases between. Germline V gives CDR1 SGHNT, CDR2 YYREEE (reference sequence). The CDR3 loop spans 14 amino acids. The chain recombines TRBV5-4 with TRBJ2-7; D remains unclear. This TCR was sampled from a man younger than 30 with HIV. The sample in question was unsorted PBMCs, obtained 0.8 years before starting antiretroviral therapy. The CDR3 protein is CASSFGGSSYEQYF. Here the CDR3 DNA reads TGTGCCAGCAGCTTTGGCGGAAGCTCCTACGAGCAGTACTTC.